These 30 T cell receptor beta chains share one sample of origin, sequenced in a study of shared clonotypes between healthy human individuals. Profiling relied on immunoSEQ multiplex PCR, and the TCRdb table lists in-frame clones only, not all of them. The data show roughly 1 million clones, about 80% seen once. Sequencing was performed on memory CD4+ T cells sorted from blood. As for subset: CD45RA-negative fraction. These receptors all come from a man aged 18 to 30 in good health.

This clone was counted a single time. V gene TRBV29-1 combines with J gene TRBJ1-2, with a tentative D call TRBD1 (5 bases). V was clipped by 1 base and J by 0 bases, with 9 bases between them. CDR1 SQVTM and CDR2 ANQGSEA come from the germline V gene. The length of the CDR3 is 14 residues. The chain's CDR3 is CSVEGQRANYGYTF. The DNA for the CDR3 is TGCAGCGTTGAAGGACAGAGAGCTAACTATGGCTACACCTTC.

The rearrangement links TRBV7-6 to TRBJ2-1, with unresolved D. The CDR3 has 16 residues. The germline gives CDR1 SGHVS, CDR2 FNYEAQ. Trimming removed 0 bases from V and 0 bases from J, with 9 bases in between. Here the CDR3 DNA reads TGTGCCAGCAGCTTAGCTGGGGTGGGCTCCTACAATGAGCAGTTCTTC. It specifies CASSLAGVGSYNEQFF.

This clone was seen only a few times. V and J are TRBV5-5 and TRBJ1-2; perhaps TRBD1 as D (5 bases). CDR1 is SGHKS and CDR2 is YYEKEE in the germline V gene (reference sequence). The CDR3 sequence is 15 residues long. V lost 2 bases, J lost 4 bases, and 15 bases lay in between. The CDR3 loop is CASSLGGDGIYGYTF. CDR3 DNA sequence: TGTGCCAGCAGCTTAGGAGGGGATGGGATCTATGGCTACACCTTC.

This chain links TRBV7-8 with TRBJ2-7; 8 positions agree with TRBD2. V shed 5 bases, J shed 0 bases, and the junction held 6 bases outside the gene matches. Germline CDR1 is SGHVS and CDR2 is FQNEAQ. The CDR3 extends over 15 amino acids. CDR3 loop: CASSPIAGPSYEQYF. The DNA of the CDR3 is TGTGCCAGCAGCCCTATAGCGGGGCCCTCCTACGAGCAGTACTTC.

V gene TRBV7-2 combines with J gene TRBJ1-5, with TRBD1 as a possible D gene (5 bases). This CDR3 has 16 amino acids. The V end lost 4 bases, the J end lost 0 bases, and 13 bases lay between the germline ends. Germline assignment: CDR1 SGHTA and CDR2 FQGNSA. The CDR3 is CASSWGNGVSNQPQHF. The CDR3 nucleotides are TGTGCCAGCAGCTGGGGCAACGGTGTTAGCAATCAGCCCCAGCATTTT.

J is TRBJ2-1 and V is TRBV7-8, with TRBD2 as a possible D gene (5 bases). This CDR3 is 18 amino acids long. Per the germline V gene, CDR1 is SGHVS and CDR2 is FQNEAQ. Trimming stripped 5 bases from V and 0 bases from J, with 20 bases between. The CDR3 DNA follows: TGTGCCAGCAGCCCAACGGCTAGCTTTCCAGGCTCCTACAATGAGCAGTTCTTC. It codes for CASSPTASFPGSYNEQFF.

The rearrangement links TRBV6-5 to TRBJ1-6; 9 bases line up with TRBD1. CDR1 is MNHEY and CDR2 is SVGAGI in the germline V gene. V lost 6 bases, J lost 8 bases, and 8 bases stayed unmatched. CDR3 size: 15 residues. The CDR3 loop reads CASRPGTGFDSPLHF. CDR3 DNA sequence: TGTGCCAGCAGACCCGGGACAGGGTTTGATTCACCCCTCCACTTT.

The V call is TRBV6-5, the J call TRBJ1-3; possible D gene TRBD1, 6 bases. CDR1 is MNHEY, CDR2 SVGAGI, per germline. V lost 6 bases and J 2 bases, leaving 8 bases between the germline ends. The CDR3 loop spans 13 amino acids. CDR3 residues: CASRGTTGNTIYF. In nucleotides, the CDR3 is TGTGCCAGCAGGGGGACAACTGGAAACACCATATATTTT.

The chain employs TRBV9 and TRBJ2-7, with D possibly being TRBD1 (6 bases). In germline, CDR1 is SGDLS, CDR2 YYNGEE. The CDR3 has 17 amino acids. Trimming removed 1 base from V and 1 base from J, with 18 bases in between. CDR3 sequence reads: CASSVKSGVPPSYEQYF. The CDR3 DNA reads TGTGCCAGCAGCGTAAAGTCAGGGGTTCCCCCTTCCTACGAGCAGTACTTC.

The gene calls are TRBV4-1 and TRBJ2-5, with D possibly matching TRBD1 (6 bases). The V end lost 5 bases, the J end lost 5 bases, and 18 bases lay between the germline ends. Germline values: CDR1 MGHRA, CDR2 YSYEKL. The CDR3 consists of 15 residues. Here the CDR3 DNA reads TGCGCCAGCAGCGGGATAGGGGGAGTAAGCGAGACCCAGTACTTC. This codes for CASSGIGGVSETQYF.

This clone was recorded only once. The J gene is TRBJ1-2, the V gene TRBV7-9, with D hard to call. The V end lost 4 bases, the J end lost 6 bases, and 12 bases lay between the germline ends. From germline, CDR1 is SEHNR and CDR2 FQNEAQ (reference sequence). The CDR3 length is 13 residues. Here the CDR3 DNA reads TGTGCCAGCAGCTCCAGGACGATGAATGGCTACACCTTC. This gives the protein CASSSRTMNGYTF.

This clone was counted between two and nine times. The chain recombines TRBV7-9 with TRBJ1-6; TRBD1 matches at 10 bases. The germline CDR1 and CDR2 sequences are SEHNR and FQNEAQ (reference sequence). The ends lost 5 bases at V and 15 bases at J; junction bases unmatched: 7. The CDR3 consists of 13 residues. This CDR3 reads CASSTGQGDRLHF. The CDR3 DNA reads TGTGCCAGCAGCACTGGACAGGGGGACCGCCTCCACTTT.

The chain joins TRBV10-1 to TRBJ2-3; 9 positions agree with TRBD2. Germline V gene data show CDR1 as WNHNN and CDR2 as SYGVQD (reference sequence). Losses at the gene ends were 3 bases for V and 0 bases for J; bases not matched to a gene: 10. The CDR3 runs 18 residues. In DNA, the CDR3 is TGCGCCAGCAGTGACGGGGTAGCGGGGGAAACTAGCACAGATACGCAGTATTTT. Translated: CASSDGVAGETSTDTQYF.

In this sample, this clone turned up a few times. Other DNA sequences of this sample code for an identical CDR3. The chain carries TRBV27 and TRBJ1-2; the D is unclear. Germline V lookup: CDR1 MNHEY, CDR2 SMNVEV (reference sequence). The CDR3 sequence is 12 residues long. Trimming took 5 bases from V and 5 from J, leaving 9 bases between them. CDR3: CASSNGGYGYTF. The CDR3 DNA reads TGTGCCAGCAGTAATGGAGGGTATGGCTACACCTTC.

The chain employs TRBV23-1 and TRBJ2-5; TRBD2 agrees at 8 bases. TRBV23-1 is placed among ORFs of uncertain function. The CDR3 runs to 16 residues. V dropped 1 base and J dropped 4; count of bases not matched to a gene: 8. CDR3 nucleotide sequence: TGCGCCAGCAGTCAATGGCCGGGGGGGGACGGAGAGACCCAGTACTTC. This encodes CASSQWPGGDGETQYF.

The chain links TRBV19 to TRBJ2-7, with 9 bases that match TRBD2. J lost 4 bases, V lost 8 bases, and 9 bases had no gene match. Germline V gene sequence: CDR1 LNHDA, CDR2 SQIVND (reference sequence). This CDR3 spans 14 amino acids. CDR3 sequence (DNA): TGTGCCAGTCGCGGGGGGGGCGATAGTTACGAGCAGTACTTC. It is translated as CASRGGGDSYEQYF.

J is TRBJ1-4 and V is TRBV15; D may be TRBD1 (5 bases). This CDR3 has 14 residues. Germline loops: CDR1 LNHNV, CDR2 YYDKDF (reference sequence). Trimming left V 0 bases short and J 9 bases short, with 11 bases between. CDR3 residues: CATSRDGQGKKLFF. The DNA of the CDR3 is TGTGCCACCAGCAGAGATGGCCAGGGTAAAAAACTGTTTTTT.

This clone was observed a few times. The genes are TRBV6-1 and TRBJ2-6; maybe TRBD2 (6 bases). Trimming took off 4 bases at V and 4 bases at J, with 20 bases between the two ends. The CDR3 extends over 18 amino acids. Germline CDR1 reads MNHNS; CDR2 reads SASEGT. The CDR3 DNA follows: TGTGCCAGCAGTGTCCGACTAGTAAGCAGCTCCGGGGCCAACGTCCTGACTTTC. Protein sequence: CASSVRLVSSSGANVLTF.

The rearrangement links TRBV4-1 to TRBJ2-3, with D maybe TRBD2 (5 bases). The germline CDR1 and CDR2 sequences are MGHRA and YSYEKL. The CDR3 spans 14 residues. V lost 4 bases and J lost 4, with 12 bases in between. As DNA, the CDR3 is TGCGCCAGCAGCCCGGGGAGTTGGTCAGATACGCAGTATTTT. Encoded protein: CASSPGSWSDTQYF.

The chain links TRBV28 to TRBJ1-6, with D unclear. Trimming pared 10 bases from V and 7 bases from J, leaving 14 bases between. The length of the CDR3 is 13 residues. Germline lookup yields CDR1 MDHEN and CDR2 SYDVKM. This CDR3 is CATVGQRNSPLHF. CDR3 sequence (DNA): TGTGCCACTGTAGGGCAAAGAAATTCACCCCTCCACTTT.

This clone has a handful of counts. Other DNA variants within this sample encode the same CDR3. The gene calls are TRBV20-1 and TRBJ2-3; D is unclear. This CDR3 has 11 amino acids. V gave up 6 bases and J gave up 6 bases, with 10 bases separating them. Germline lookup yields CDR1 DFQATT and CDR2 SNEGSKA (reference sequence). For the CDR3, the DNA is TGCAGTGCGTTAGCCCGGGATACGCAGTATTTT. It specifies CSALARDTQYF.

Points on this clone: Other DNA sequences in the sample encode the same CDR3. The V call is TRBV18, the J call TRBJ1-1; D might be TRBD1 (5 bases). Deletions cut 3 bases from V and 1 base from J, with 9 bases between. Germline values: CDR1 KGHSH, CDR2 LQKENI. The CDR3 runs to 14 residues. Here the CDR3 reads CASSPQGANTEAFF. CDR3 DNA sequence: TGTGCCAGCTCACCTCAGGGAGCGAACACTGAAGCTTTCTTT.

This clone was found many times. This sequence joins TRBV16 and TRBJ1-1; TRBD1 might be the D (5 bases). This CDR3 contains 13 residues. V was clipped by 5 bases and J by 1 base, with 8 bases between them. Germline V gene sequence: CDR1 KGHSY, CDR2 FQNENV. As DNA, the CDR3 is TGTGCCAGCAGCAAGACAGAGAACACTGAAGCTTTCTTT. Protein: CASSKTENTEAFF.

This clone was seen a few times. This likely came from a read error, as a far larger clone is one base away. Other nucleotide sequences in the sample specify the same CDR3. The chain recombines TRBV9 with TRBJ2-3, with 11 bases identical to TRBD2. This CDR3 is 15 amino acids long. J gave up 0 bases and V 3 bases, and 0 bases lay outside the gene matches. The germline V gene encodes CDR1 SGDLS and CDR2 YYNGEE. CDR3 sequence reads: CASSGTSGSTDTQYF. The CDR3 nucleotides are TGTGCCAGCAGCGGGACTAGCGGGAGCACAGATACGCAGTATTTT. Based on the CDR3 plus reference TRBV9 and TRBJ2-3, the full variable domain is DSGVTQTPKHLITATGQRVTLRCSPRSGDLSVYWYQQSLDQGLQFLIQYYNGEERAKGNILERFSAQQFPDLHSELNLSSLELGDSALYFCASSGTSGSTDTQYFGPGTRLTVL.

This sequence joins TRBV7-9 and TRBJ2-1, with a weak D call TRBD1 (5 bases). The V end lost 5 bases, the J end lost 8 bases, and 13 bases lay between the germline ends. The CDR3 sequence is 13 residues long. Germline lookup yields CDR1 SEHNR and CDR2 FQNEAQ (reference sequence). The CDR3 is CASSLQGRDEQFF. DNA of the CDR3: TGTGCCAGCAGCCTCCAGGGAAGGGATGAGCAGTTCTTC.

This chain joins TRBV5-6 and TRBJ1-1, with TRBD1 as a possible D gene (5 bases). The CDR3 has 15 residues. The germline gives CDR1 SGHDT, CDR2 YYEEEE. V lost 4 bases and J lost 1, with 14 bases in between. The CDR3 region is CASSQFDRPNTEAFF. Here the CDR3 DNA reads TGTGCCAGCAGCCAATTTGACAGACCGAACACTGAAGCTTTCTTT. The full variable domain, rest sourced from reference TRBV5-6 and TRBJ1-1, is DAGVTQSPTHLIKTRGQQVTLRCSPKSGHDTVSWYQQALGQGPQFIFQYYEEEERQRGNFPDRFSGHQFPNYSSELNVNALLLGDSALYLCASSQFDRPNTEAFFGQGTRLTVV.

The genes are TRBV6-1 and TRBJ1-2; TRBD1 is a possible D gene (5 bases). The ends were cut back, 5 bases at V and 9 bases at J, with 16 bases in the middle. Per the germline V gene, CDR1 is MNHNS and CDR2 is SASEGT. This CDR3 spans 13 amino acids. The CDR3: CASSWAWEDSYTF. In DNA, the CDR3 is TGTGCCAGCAGTTGGGCCTGGGAGGACAGCTACACCTTC.

The rearrangement links TRBV5-1 to TRBJ2-5; either TRBD1 or TRBD2 may supply D (5 bases each). The CDR3 is made up of 14 amino acids. V lost 4 bases and J lost 3, with 13 bases in between. CDR1 is SGHRS and CDR2 is YFSETQ in the germline V gene. CDR3 sequence (DNA): TGCGCCAGCAGCCCCGGGACGACCAAAGAGACCCAGTACTTC. Translated: CASSPGTTKETQYF.

The chain carries TRBV5-6 and TRBJ1-2; D not certain. This CDR3 spans 13 amino acids. From germline, CDR1 is SGHDT and CDR2 YYEEEE. V was shortened by 5 bases and J by 4 bases, with 12 bases between the two germline ends. CDR3 sequence: CASRYDMTYGYTF. CDR3 DNA sequence: TGTGCCAGCAGATACGACATGACCTATGGCTACACCTTC.

DNA for the CDR3: TGTGCCAGCTCAGGACGGCCTAGCAATCAGCCCCAGCATTTT. Its protein is CASSGRPSNQPQHF. The chain recombines TRBV18 with TRBJ1-5; D unclear. V was cut by 5 bases and J by 0 bases, with 8 bases left in between. CDR3 length: 14 amino acids. CDR1 is KGHSH, CDR2 LQKENI, per germline.